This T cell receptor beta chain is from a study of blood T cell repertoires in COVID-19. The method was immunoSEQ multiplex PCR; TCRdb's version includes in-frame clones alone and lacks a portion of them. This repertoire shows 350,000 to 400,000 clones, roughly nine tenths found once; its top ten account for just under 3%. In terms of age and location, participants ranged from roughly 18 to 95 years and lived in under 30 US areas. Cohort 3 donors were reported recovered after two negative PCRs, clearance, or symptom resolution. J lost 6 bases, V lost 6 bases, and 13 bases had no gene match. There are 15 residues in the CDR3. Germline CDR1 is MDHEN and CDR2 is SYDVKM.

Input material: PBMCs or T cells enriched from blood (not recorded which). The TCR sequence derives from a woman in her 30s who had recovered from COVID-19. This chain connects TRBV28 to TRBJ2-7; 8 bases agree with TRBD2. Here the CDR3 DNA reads TGTGCCAGCAGCACCCGGGGTAGCGGGATCGCCGAGCAGTACTTC. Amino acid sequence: CASSTRGSGIAEQYF.